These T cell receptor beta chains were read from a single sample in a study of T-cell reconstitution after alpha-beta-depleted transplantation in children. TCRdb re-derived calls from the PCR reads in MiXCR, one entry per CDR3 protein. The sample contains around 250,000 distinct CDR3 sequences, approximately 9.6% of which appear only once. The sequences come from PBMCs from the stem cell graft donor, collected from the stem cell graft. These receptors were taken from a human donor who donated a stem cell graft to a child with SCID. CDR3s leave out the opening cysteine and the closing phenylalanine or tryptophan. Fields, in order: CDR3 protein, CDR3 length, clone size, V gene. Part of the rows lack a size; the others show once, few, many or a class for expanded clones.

CDR3aa: ASSFGLAGYSYNEQF
len: 15
abundance: few
v_gene: TRBV5-1

CDR3aa: ASSETGGNTGELF
len: 13
abundance: .
v_gene: TRBV6-1

CDR3aa: ASSHDRGRGYT
len: 11
abundance: few
v_gene: TRBV12-3/TRBV12-4

CDR3aa: ASSSRQKPYNEQF
len: 13
abundance: few
v_gene: TRBV7-9

CDR3aa: ASSLTSPGETQY
len: 12
abundance: few
v_gene: TRBV5-1

CDR3aa: ASSPTDPSNTGELF
len: 14
abundance: .
v_gene: TRBV14

CDR3aa: ASRPRTSGEHEQY
len: 13
abundance: .
v_gene: TRBV5-1

CDR3aa: ASSSLRQGTPNYGYT
len: 15
abundance: .
v_gene: TRBV27

CDR3aa: ASSGGVDSYGYT
len: 12
abundance: many
v_gene: TRBV5-1

CDR3aa: ASSRQGTGAEVADTQY
len: 16
abundance: .
v_gene: TRBV5-1

CDR3aa: ASSPQDRGRGNEKLF
len: 15
abundance: many
v_gene: TRBV6-5

CDR3aa: ASSPWNRETQY
len: 11
abundance: .
v_gene: TRBV19

CDR3aa: ASSYFGTSGANTGELF
len: 16
abundance: .
v_gene: TRBV6-5

CDR3aa: ASSRAGLRDEKLF
len: 13
abundance: few
v_gene: TRBV19

CDR3aa: SALLAGGNYEQY
len: 12
abundance: .
v_gene: TRBV20-1

CDR3aa: ATTGGNQETQY
len: 11
abundance: few
v_gene: TRBV10-3

CDR3aa: ASSSRETNTGELF
len: 13
abundance: many
v_gene: TRBV7-9

CDR3aa: ASAPTSPGYT
len: 10
abundance: few
v_gene: TRBV5-1

CDR3aa: ASSRQGPSNEQF
len: 12
abundance: few
v_gene: TRBV18

CDR3aa: ASSLGSGTEETQY
len: 13
abundance: .
v_gene: TRBV5-1

CDR3aa: SVEGLMNTEAF
len: 11
abundance: .
v_gene: TRBV29-1

CDR3aa: ASSRPGHQNTEAF
len: 13
abundance: .
v_gene: TRBV6-1

CDR3aa: ASSYLPDRERTEAF
len: 14
abundance: .
v_gene: TRBV5-1

CDR3aa: ASSYSGTGGISNQPQH
len: 16
abundance: few
v_gene: TRBV6-5

CDR3aa: ASSLARAYNEQF
len: 12
abundance: few
v_gene: TRBV7-3

CDR3aa: ASRLLAGGSYNEQF
len: 14
abundance: many
v_gene: TRBV2

CDR3aa: SVVITLNTEAF
len: 11
abundance: .
v_gene: TRBV29-1

CDR3aa: ASSFLESREQF
len: 11
abundance: many
v_gene: TRBV7-9

CDR3aa: ASSLSMASSYEQY
len: 13
abundance: many
v_gene: TRBV7-2

CDR3aa: ASSSVAGTSGGLYNEQF
len: 17
abundance: .
v_gene: TRBV11-1

CDR3aa: ASSDRPGNTQY
len: 11
abundance: few
v_gene: TRBV6-4

CDR3aa: ASSLDSGQVFNEQY
len: 14
abundance: .
v_gene: TRBV5-5

CDR3aa: ASSLSAGSTIYEQY
len: 14
abundance: .
v_gene: TRBV5-6

CDR3aa: ASSLTGQGTHEQY
len: 13
abundance: few
v_gene: TRBV12-3/TRBV12-4

CDR3aa: ASSDRQGSPSEQF
len: 13
abundance: .
v_gene: TRBV6-4

CDR3aa: ASSTPTGGESGSPLH
len: 15
abundance: few
v_gene: TRBV7-9

CDR3aa: ASSFTWDRYEQY
len: 12
abundance: many
v_gene: TRBV5-1

CDR3aa: ASSLTSGGAVEQF
len: 13
abundance: .
v_gene: TRBV14

CDR3aa: ATSRYGTSNTEAF
len: 13
abundance: few
v_gene: TRBV15

CDR3aa: ASSWAGTSGGRDTQY
len: 15
abundance: .
v_gene: TRBV7-2

CDR3aa: ASSEGTGGNT
len: 10
abundance: .
v_gene: TRBV2

CDR3aa: ASSTAGGRSYEQY
len: 13
abundance: many
v_gene: TRBV12-3/TRBV12-4

CDR3aa: ASSPPGGSYNEQF
len: 13
abundance: .
v_gene: TRBV5-1

CDR3aa: ASSQDENRGNYNEQF
len: 15
abundance: few
v_gene: TRBV4-2

CDR3aa: ASSSQAGSSYNEQF
len: 14
abundance: many
v_gene: TRBV5-1

CDR3aa: ASSLGDRGDKNIQY
len: 14
abundance: few
v_gene: TRBV5-1

CDR3aa: ASSEASRGGSKEQF
len: 14
abundance: few
v_gene: TRBV6-1

CDR3aa: ASSEEGANTGELF
len: 13
abundance: .
v_gene: TRBV2

CDR3aa: ASSLNSGSNQPQH
len: 13
abundance: few
v_gene: TRBV7-9

CDR3aa: AISGGGSSGANVLT
len: 14
abundance: .
v_gene: TRBV10-3

CDR3aa: ASSLSIAGNTEAF
len: 13
abundance: .
v_gene: TRBV27

CDR3aa: ASSLGADFEQY
len: 11
abundance: .
v_gene: TRBV7-9

CDR3aa: ASRAGANSGNTIY
len: 13
abundance: few
v_gene: TRBV6-1

CDR3aa: ASTTFSSYNEQF
len: 12
abundance: few
v_gene: TRBV6-1

CDR3aa: ASSPRDRGKSSYNEQF
len: 16
abundance: many
v_gene: TRBV13

CDR3aa: ASSATRGPSEVF
len: 12
abundance: few
v_gene: TRBV9